This is a list of T cell receptor beta chains from one sample in a study of OX40 agonist ivuxolimab in advanced cancers. Here immunoSEQ multiplex PCR was the method, and the copy in TCRdb shows in-frame clones only, minus some. The table has some 86,000 clones, around 85% seen once. The material sequenced was CD4+ or CD8+ T cells sorted from blood, taken in a trial of the OX40 agonist ivuxolimab. The receptors originated from an adult with an advanced solid tumor such as melanoma, head and neck, liver or kidney cancer. CDR3s leave out the opening cysteine and the closing phenylalanine or tryptophan.

V	J	CDR3
TRBV12-5	TRBJ1-1	ASGLGGLRAEAF
TRBV29-1	TRBJ1-1	SVEDNSVEAF
TRBV5-1	TRBJ2-7	ASSFNRRGLDEQY
TRBV4-1	TRBJ2-4	ASSPLPSGLAKNIQY
TRBV9	TRBJ1-2	ASSASGTGGPYGYT
TRBV4-2	TRBJ2-3	ASSLQGGGRTDTQY
TRBV27	TRBJ2-2	ASGALAGYTGELF
TRBV5-8	TRBJ1-5	ASSSGTGERHQPQH
TRBV29-1	TRBJ1-2	SAVDVYGYT
TRBV7-2	TRBJ1-1	ASSFGGQGARTEAF
TRBV10-3	TRBJ1-2	AITSGQGPLYT
TRBV6-1	TRBJ2-7	ASSPKTGYSYEQY
TRBV27	TRBJ1-5	ASSSGTKGNQPQH
TRBV6-6	TRBJ1-3	ASSSGRSSGNTIY
TRBV11-3	TRBJ2-2	ASSLVGKAGELF